The rows below give T cell receptor beta chains drawn from one sample of a study of cytomegalovirus exposure and HLA in healthy donors. Clones were read by immunoSEQ multiplex PCR, and TCRdb kept only the in-frame ones, dropping some. The sample contains roughly 150,000 clones, about 80% of which appear only once. The sample was PBMCs. These receptors originate from a woman in her thirties or forties in good health and CMV-seronegative. Both conserved end residues are part of each CDR3. The order of the fields is J gene, V gene, D gene, clone size, CDR3 protein, CDR3 DNA. The D gene is left open where the match is weak. Expanded clones are given a class, and other clones once, few, many or no size at all.

TRBJ2-3,TRBV9,TRBD2,-,CASSVDLTSGSGTQYF,TGTGCCAGCAGCGTAGATCTCACTAGCGGGAGCGGTACGCAGTATTTT
TRBJ1-1,TRBV6-4,-,-,CASSDHSSNTEAFF,TGTGCCAGCAGTGACCACAGCTCTAACACTGAAGCTTTCTTT
TRBJ2-3,TRBV30,-,-,CAWNQGTSTDTQYF,TGTGCCTGGAATCAGGGCACCAGCACAGATACGCAGTATTTT
TRBJ2-3,TRBV2,-,-,CASTGRTGYTQYF,TGTGCCAGCACGGGTCGGACGGGGTATACGCAGTATTTT
TRBJ1-2,TRBV5-1,TRBD1,-,CASSPMTGGYGYTF,TGCGCCAGCAGCCCCATGACAGGGGGCTATGGCTACACCTTC
TRBJ2-5,TRBV10-2,-,few,CASSVLGGETQYF,TGCGCCAGCAGTGTTCTTGGAGGAGAGACCCAGTACTTC
TRBJ1-1,TRBV6-6,TRBD1,-,CASNTGVSTEAFF,TGTGCCAGCAACACAGGGGTGAGCACTGAAGCTTTCTTT
TRBJ2-1,TRBV9,-,-,CASSETRSQHEQFF,TGTGCCAGCAGCGAGACTAGGTCCCAGCATGAGCAGTTCTTC
TRBJ2-1,TRBV19,TRBD1,-,CASSLYPGGGVGNEQFF,TGTGCCAGTAGTCTGTACCCAGGGGGCGGGGTTGGAAATGAGCAGTTCTTC
TRBJ2-2,TRBV27,TRBD2,few,CASTKMPTSGITGELFF,TGTGCCAGCACCAAAATGCCCACTAGCGGTATAACCGGGGAGCTGTTTTTT
TRBJ2-7,TRBV27,-,-,CASSFVGTYEQYF,TGTGCCAGCAGTTTCGTCGGTACCTACGAGCAGTACTTC
TRBJ2-5,TRBV13,-,-,CASSLGSETQYF,TGTGCCAGCAGCTTAGGGTCGGAGACCCAGTACTTC
TRBJ2-2,TRBV27,TRBD2,-,CASSLTSSGLAINTGELFF,TGTGCCAGCAGTTTAACATCCTCAGGACTAGCCATAAACACCGGGGAGCTGTTTTTT
TRBJ2-7,TRBV6-1,-,-,CASKSGVNEQYF,TGTGCCAGCAAATCGGGAGTAAACGAGCAGTACTTC
TRBJ2-7,TRBV23-1,-,-,CASSHLGGRYEQYF,TGCGCCAGCAGCCACCTAGGCGGGCGGTACGAGCAGTACTTC
TRBJ2-5,TRBV5-4,-,-,CASSLDLALTETQYF,TGTGCCAGCAGCTTGGACCTAGCGCTTACAGAGACCCAGTACTTC
TRBJ2-7,TRBV28,-,-,CASRSLGGPYEQYF,TGTGCCAGCAGGTCCCTCGGGGGGCCCTACGAGCAGTACTTC
TRBJ1-4,TRBV6-5,TRBD1,-,CASRPSGGWEKLFF,TGTGCCAGCAGACCCTCAGGGGGCTGGGAAAAACTGTTTTTT
TRBJ2-2,TRBV23-1,TRBD1,-,CASSHLGSDREAPTEAAGELFF,TGCGCCAGCAGTCATCTCGGTTCGGACAGGGAAGCCCCGACCGAGGCGGCCGGGGAGCTGTTTTTT
TRBJ2-1,TRBV11-2,TRBD1,few,CASSLDWTGGPYNEQFF,TGTGCCAGCAGCTTAGACTGGACAGGGGGTCCCTACAATGAGCAGTTCTTC
TRBJ2-1,TRBV7-2,-,-,CASIPGGRQFF,TGTGCCAGCATCCCGGGTGGGAGGCAGTTCTTC
TRBJ2-3,TRBV5-1,-,-,CASSSQTREGTDTQYF,TGCGCCAGCAGCTCCCAAACCAGGGAAGGCACAGATACGCAGTATTTT
TRBJ2-3,TRBV5-1,-,-,CASSLGPPSTDTQYF,TGCGCCAGCAGCTTGGGGCCTCCTAGCACAGATACGCAGTATTTT
TRBJ2-5,TRBV11-2,-,few,CASSGSSVGETQYF,TGTGCCAGCAGCGGCTCTAGCGTGGGGGAGACCCAGTACTTC
TRBJ2-2,TRBV28,-,-,CASSSVLARNTGELFF,TGTGCCAGCAGTTCCGTACTAGCCAGGAACACCGGGGAGCTGTTTTTT
TRBJ2-6,TRBV28,TRBD2,-,CASSLTSGRAGANVLTF,TGTGCCAGCAGTTTGACTAGCGGGAGGGCTGGGGCCAACGTCCTGACTTTC
TRBJ1-5,TRBV2,TRBD1,-,CASKTGAQPQHF,TGTGCCAGCAAAACAGGGGCTCAGCCCCAGCATTTT
TRBJ2-3,TRBV6-5,TRBD2,-,CASRPSGASTDTQYF,TGTGCCAGTCGACCAAGCGGGGCCAGCACAGATACGCAGTATTTT
TRBJ1-5,TRBV30,-,-,CAWSLGPVTGSNQPQHF,TGTGCCTGGAGTTTAGGACCCGTGACGGGGTCCAATCAGCCCCAGCATTTT
TRBJ1-5,TRBV19,-,-,CASSNQGLGSNQPQHF,TGTGCCAGTAGTAATCAGGGTTTAGGAAGCAATCAGCCCCAGCATTTT
TRBJ1-1,TRBV5-1,-,-,CASSLGGTPEGAFF,TGCGCCAGCAGCCTGGGGGGCACACCGGAGGGAGCTTTCTTT
TRBJ1-4,TRBV30,TRBD1,-,CAWSVGAGDSGEKLFF,TGTGCCTGGAGTGTAGGGGCAGGGGACAGCGGTGAAAAACTGTTTTTT
TRBJ2-7,TRBV6-5,TRBD1,-,CASSYGQDSYEQYF,TGTGCCAGCAGTTACGGACAGGACTCCTACGAGCAGTACTTC
TRBJ2-2,TRBV12-5,-,-,CASQSRANTGELFF,TGTGCTAGTCAGAGCCGGGCGAACACCGGGGAGCTGTTTTTT
TRBJ2-1,TRBV11-3,-,-,CASSSRGGAGSYNEQFF,TGTGCCAGCAGCTCCCGTGGGGGAGCGGGCTCTTACAATGAGCAGTTCTTC
TRBJ2-3,TRBV19,-,-,CASNGVFEGTDTQYF,TGTGCCAGTAACGGTGTTTTTGAGGGCACAGATACGCAGTATTTT
TRBJ2-3,TRBV5-1,-,-,CASAPVGGATDTQYF,TGCGCCAGCGCCCCGGTTGGGGGCGCAACAGATACGCAGTATTTT
TRBJ2-2,TRBV5-1,-,-,CASSLTNTGELFF,TGCGCCAGCAGCTTGACTAACACCGGGGAGCTGTTTTTT
TRBJ1-4,TRBV2,-,-,CASIQQRVRNEKLFF,TGTGCCAGCATACAACAACGGGTTCGAAATGAAAAACTGTTTTTT
TRBJ1-4,TRBV5-1,-,-,CASSLVGVGGEKLFF,TGCGCCAGCAGCTTGGTAGGGGTCGGTGGCGAAAAACTGTTTTTT
TRBJ2-7,TRBV28,TRBD1,-,CASGQTGTGAYEQYF,TGTGCCAGCGGGCAGACCGGGACAGGGGCCTACGAGCAGTACTTC
TRBJ2-1,TRBV7-7,TRBD1,-,CASSPDRAHEQFF,TGTGCTAGCAGCCCCGACAGGGCCCATGAGCAGTTCTTC
TRBJ1-1,TRBV11-2,-,-,CASSPPGGRNTEAFF,TGTGCCAGCAGTCCCCCCGGGGGACGAAACACTGAAGCTTTCTTT
TRBJ1-1,TRBV27,-,-,CASNPVRRTYLEAFF,TGTGCCAGCAACCCTGTTCGCCGGACTTACCTTGAAGCTTTCTTT
TRBJ2-7,TRBV4-2,TRBD2,-,CASSQESSGRREQYF,TGTGCCAGCAGCCAAGAGTCTAGCGGGAGACGCGAGCAGTACTTC
TRBJ1-1,TRBV19,-,-,CASSTRGTINTEAFF,TGTGCCAGTAGTACCCGCGGAACTATTAACACTGAAGCTTTCTTT
TRBJ2-3,TRBV5-1,TRBD1,-,CASSPWTGGDYTQYF,TGCGCCAGCAGCCCGTGGACAGGGGGCGATTATACGCAGTATTTT
TRBJ2-7,TRBV5-1,-,-,CASSPQGEGSGQYF,TGCGCCAGCAGCCCTCAGGGCGAAGGCAGTGGGCAGTACTTC
TRBJ1-1,TRBV5-1,-,-,CASSFSARTSEAFF,TGCGCCAGCAGCTTTTCTGCGAGGACTTCTGAAGCTTTCTTT
TRBJ2-1,TRBV12-2,-,-,CASRLEATGVGEQFF,TGTGCAAGTCGCTTAGAGGCGACAGGGGTGGGTGAGCAGTTCTTC
TRBJ2-7,TRBV29-1,TRBD1,-,CSVDLGQGQEQYF,TGCAGCGTTGACTTGGGACAGGGGCAAGAGCAGTACTTC
TRBJ2-7,TRBV28,TRBD1,-,CASSLGQTYEQYF,TGTGCCAGCAGTTTGGGACAGACCTACGAGCAGTACTTC
TRBJ2-7,TRBV19,TRBD1,-,CASSYRDRGDEQYF,TGTGCCAGTAGCTACCGGGACAGGGGGGATGAGCAGTACTTC
TRBJ2-7,TRBV5-1,TRBD2,-,CASGPTSGSPYEQYF,TGCGCCAGCGGACCGACTAGCGGGAGTCCTTACGAGCAGTACTTC